The 7 T cell receptor beta chains in this list originate from one sample, sequenced in a study of shared clonotypes between healthy human individuals. The naive CD8 subset, CD45RO-negative cells positively selected for CCR7, excluded terminally differentiated effector memory CD45RA+ cells. Method: immunoSEQ multiplex PCR; TCRdb's copy keeps in-frame clones and lacks some. In the table there are roughly 650,000 clones, 95% to 96% of which are singletons. The specimen sequenced was naive CD8+ T cells sorted from blood. Receptors were obtained from a woman aged 25 to 39 in good health.

The gene calls are TRBV29-1 and TRBJ2-5, with D maybe TRBD1 (5 bases). Judging by the DNA end, TRBJ2-7 fits better; the J call may be wrong. The CDR3 is 12 residues long. Germline V CDR1 and CDR2: SQVTM, ANQGSEA. The CDR3 loop is CSVVGHSYEQYF. For the CDR3, the DNA is TGCAGCGTTGTGGGGCACTCCTACGAGCAGTACTTC.

J is TRBJ1-5 and V is TRBV27; D ambiguous. Per the germline V gene, CDR1 is MNHEY and CDR2 is SMNVEV (reference sequence). Trimming cost V 3 bases and J 0 bases, with 3 bases left between them. This CDR3 has 13 residues. CDR3 protein: CASSFNSNQPQHF. The CDR3 region has the DNA TGTGCCAGCAGTTTTAATAGCAATCAGCCCCAGCATTTT.

The V and J genes are TRBV28 and TRBJ2-7; D not certain. V was pared by 4 bases and J by 0 bases, with 4 bases between. Germline values: CDR1 MDHEN, CDR2 SYDVKM. The CDR3 is made up of 12 amino acids. The CDR3 here is CASSWNSYEQYF. CDR3 sequence (DNA): TGTGCCAGCAGTTGGAACTCCTACGAGCAGTACTTC.

The V call is TRBV15, the J call TRBJ2-1, with TRBD2 matching over 10 bases. V was pared by 0 bases and J by 14 bases, with 4 bases of the junction left unmatched. The CDR3 has 13 residues. Germline values: CDR1 LNHNV, CDR2 YYDKDF (reference sequence). CDR3 region: CATSRDSGTSEFF. The CDR3 DNA reads TGTGCCACCAGCAGAGATAGTGGGACTAGCGAGTTCTTC.

The chain combines TRBV30 with TRBJ1-4, with TRBD1 identical over 11 bases. Germline V gene data show CDR1 as GTSNPN and CDR2 as SVGIG (reference sequence). This CDR3 spans 15 amino acids. The V and J ends lost 2 bases and 2 bases, in that order; junction bases with no gene match: 1. DNA for the CDR3: TGTGCCTGGAGTCGGACAGGGGGCACTAATGAAAAACTGTTTTTT. This sequence encodes CAWSRTGGTNEKLFF.

The genes are TRBV6-5 and TRBJ1-1, with no clear D. Germline assignment: CDR1 MNHEY and CDR2 SVGAGI. The CDR3 runs to 14 residues. The V end was cut by 7 bases, the J end by 3 bases, with 15 bases between. CDR3 residues: CASIKTPSDTEAFF. Written as DNA, the CDR3 is TGTGCCAGCATAAAGACCCCAAGTGACACTGAAGCTTTCTTT.

The chain carries TRBV5-1 and TRBJ1-6, with TRBD1 matching 7 bases. CDR1 and CDR2 from the germline V gene are SGHRS and YFSETQ. The CDR3 is made up of 12 amino acids. V gave up 5 bases and J gave up 10 bases; unmatched junction bases: 3. CDR3 nucleotides: TGCGCCAGCAGACAGGGGAACTCACCCCTCCACTTT. Protein product: CASRQGNSPLHF.